These 5 T cell receptor beta chains share one sample of origin, sequenced in a study of blood T cell repertoires in COVID-19. Using immunoSEQ multiplex PCR, the repertoire was profiled, and TCRdb retains in-frame clones only, with some absent. The sample lists approximately 120,000 clones; approximately 90% were seen once. The sequencing input was peripheral blood. The receptors come from a woman older than 75 with acute or convalescent COVID-19.

The chain carries TRBV18 and TRBJ2-7, with no clear D. CDR3 length: 14 residues. V was clipped by 2 bases and J by 2 bases, with 10 bases between them. Germline CDR1 and CDR2: KGHSH and LQKENI. For the CDR3, the DNA is TGTGCCAGCTCACCAAACATGGCGGCCTACGAGCAGTACTTC. Translation: CASSPNMAAYEQYF. Supplemented by reference TRBV18 and TRBJ2-7, the full variable domain reads NAGVMQNPRHLVRRRGQEARLRCSPMKGHSHVYWYRQLPEEGLKFMVYLQKENIIDESGMPKERFSAEFPKEGPSILRIQQVVRGDSAAYFCASSPNMAAYEQYFGPGTRLTVT.

The gene calls are TRBV10-3 and TRBJ1-3; TRBD1 matches 8 bases. The CDR3 is 14 amino acids. Germline V CDR1 and CDR2: ENHRY, SYGVKD. V shed 4 bases and J 2 bases; nucleotides not matched to a gene: 1. The DNA for the CDR3 is TGTGCCATCAGTGGACAGGGGCCTGGAAACACCATATATTTT. This encodes CAISGQGPGNTIYF.

CDR3 residues: CASSLSGTGAQYF. In DNA form, the CDR3 reads TGTGCCAGCAGTTTAAGCGGGACGGGGGCGCAGTATTTT. The chain links TRBV12-3 or TRBV12-4 to TRBJ2-3; TRBD2 aligns across 7 bases. This CDR3 spans 13 amino acids. The V gene end was trimmed by 2 bases and the J gene end by 10 bases; junction bases not matched to a gene: 6.

The V call is TRBV7-3, the J call TRBJ2-5; a possible D gene is TRBD1 (5 bases). The CDR3 spans 13 residues. Trimming took off 8 bases at V and 5 bases at J, with 15 bases between the two ends. Germline V gene lookup returns CDR1 SGHTA and CDR2 FQGTGA. The chain's CDR3 is CASGNGHSETQYF. CDR3 nucleotides: TGTGCCAGCGGAAACGGACATAGTGAGACCCAGTACTTC.

This clone appeared a few times. The rearrangement uses TRBV7-9 and TRBJ2-5; a weak D match, TRBD2 (5 bases). The CDR3 has 16 amino acids. Trimming removed 1 base from V and 3 bases from J, with 15 bases in between. Per the germline V gene, CDR1 is SEHNR and CDR2 is FQNEAQ (reference sequence). CDR3 nucleotides: TGTGCCAGCAGCTTAGATGGGAGAGGCAGTGAAGAGACCCAGTACTTC. This sequence encodes CASSLDGRGSEETQYF.